The entry that follows covers one TCR beta chain sequence. This may be a read error, as it is one base from a much larger clone. This is likely a read error, given that the CDR3 carries no conserved phenylalanine or tryptophan at its end. The entry originates in a study of molecular identifiers for immune sequencing clone quantification. The overall study: Replicates involved a five-way split of RNA from around 20,000 or 100,000 naive CD8 cells, with sequencing of four.

TCRdb itself ran the PCR reads through MiXCR, one entry per CDR3 protein. The sample records hundreds of thousands of distinct CDR3 sequences, about 25% being singletons. The CDR3 totals 14 residues. Between the trimmed V and J ends, which lost 0 bases and 0 bases, there was a span of 4 bases. The V gene's germline CDR1 is SGHVS and CDR2 FQNEAQ. In the sort, naive CD8 T cells were defined as CD8+CD4-CCR7+CD45RA+. This receptor was obtained from a human donor in good health. Some libraries in this study had Jurkat cell RNA spiked in. The chain is built from TRBV7-8 and TRBJ2-3; no firm D call. The sample was naive CD8+ T cells from blood, with Jurkat cell RNA spiked in. The subset here: FACS-sorted CD8+CD4-CCR7+CD45RA+ naive T cells. The CDR3 here is CASSLAQSTDTQYI. CDR3 DNA sequence: TGTGCCAGCAGCTTAGCCCAGAGCACAGATACGCAGTATATT.